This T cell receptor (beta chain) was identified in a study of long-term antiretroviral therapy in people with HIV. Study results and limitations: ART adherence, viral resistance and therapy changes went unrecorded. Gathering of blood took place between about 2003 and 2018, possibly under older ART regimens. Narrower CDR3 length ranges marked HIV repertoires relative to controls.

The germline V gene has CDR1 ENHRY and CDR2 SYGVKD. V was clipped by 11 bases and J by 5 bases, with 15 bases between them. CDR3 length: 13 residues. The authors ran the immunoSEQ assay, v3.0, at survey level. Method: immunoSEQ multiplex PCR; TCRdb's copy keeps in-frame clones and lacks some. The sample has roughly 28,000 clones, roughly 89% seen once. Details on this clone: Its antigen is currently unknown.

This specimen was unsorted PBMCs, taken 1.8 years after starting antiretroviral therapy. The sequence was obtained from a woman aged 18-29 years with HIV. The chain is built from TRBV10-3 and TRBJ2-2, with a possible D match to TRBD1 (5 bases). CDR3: CAGKNRNTGELFF. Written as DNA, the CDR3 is TGTGCCGGTAAAAACAGGAATACCGGGGAGCTGTTTTTT.